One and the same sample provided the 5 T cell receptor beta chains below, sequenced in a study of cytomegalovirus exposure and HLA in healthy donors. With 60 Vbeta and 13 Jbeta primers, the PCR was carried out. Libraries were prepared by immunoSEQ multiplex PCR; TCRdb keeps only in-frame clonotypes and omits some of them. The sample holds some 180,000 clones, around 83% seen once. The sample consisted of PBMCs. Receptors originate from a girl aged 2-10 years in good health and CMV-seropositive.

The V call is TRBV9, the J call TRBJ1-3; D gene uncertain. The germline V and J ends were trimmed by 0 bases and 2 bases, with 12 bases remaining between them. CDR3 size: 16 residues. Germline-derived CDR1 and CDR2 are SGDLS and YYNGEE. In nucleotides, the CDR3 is TGTGCCAGCAGCGTAGTGGGCACCGTGGCTGGAAACACCATATATTTT. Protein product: CASSVVGTVAGNTIYF.

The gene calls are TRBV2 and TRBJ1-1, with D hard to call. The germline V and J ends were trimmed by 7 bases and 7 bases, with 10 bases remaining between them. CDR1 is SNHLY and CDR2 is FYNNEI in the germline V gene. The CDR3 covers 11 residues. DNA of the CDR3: TGTGCCAGCATGATCCGGGGTGAAGCTTTCTTT. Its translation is CASMIRGEAFF.

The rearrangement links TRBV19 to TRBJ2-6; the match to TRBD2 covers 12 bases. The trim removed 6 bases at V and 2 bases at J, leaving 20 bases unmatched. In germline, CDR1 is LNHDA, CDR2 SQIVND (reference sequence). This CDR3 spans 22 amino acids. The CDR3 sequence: CASRPIRVLAGGQLPGANVLTF. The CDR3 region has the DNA TGTGCCAGTAGGCCAATAAGGGTCCTAGCGGGGGGGCAGTTACCTGGGGCCAACGTCCTGACTTTC.

The CDR3 loop is CASSDLRTGGMSYNEQFF. Written as DNA, the CDR3 is TGTGCCAGTAGTGACCTCCGGACAGGGGGAATGTCCTACAATGAGCAGTTCTTC. This sequence joins TRBV19 and TRBJ2-1, with TRBD1 matching over 10 bases. V was clipped by 5 bases and J by 1 base; unmatched bases: 11. Germline loops: CDR1 LNHDA, CDR2 SQIVND (reference sequence). This CDR3 region has 18 residues.

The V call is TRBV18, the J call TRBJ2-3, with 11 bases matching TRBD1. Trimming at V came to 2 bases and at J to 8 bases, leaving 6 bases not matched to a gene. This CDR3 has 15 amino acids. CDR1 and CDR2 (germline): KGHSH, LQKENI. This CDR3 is CASSPRTGGPGTQYF. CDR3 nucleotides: TGTGCCAGCTCACCAAGGACAGGGGGCCCGGGTACGCAGTATTTT.